The subject of this entry is one T cell receptor (beta chain). Its antigen remains unidentified. The CDR3 loop spans 14 amino acids. J was trimmed by 6 bases and V by 1 base; bases with no gene match: 4. CDR1 is SQVTM, CDR2 ANQGSEA, per germline. Vbeta (60) and Jbeta (13) primers were used in the PCR. Only in-frame clones appear in the TCRdb table, and some are missing; sequencing was by immunoSEQ multiplex PCR. Its table records about 34,000 clones. This entry is derived from a study of cytomegalovirus exposure and HLA in healthy donors. Study-wide results and caveats: In vitro assays verified that a few CMV-associated chains recognized CMV antigens specifically.

V and J are TRBV29-1 and TRBJ2-1, with 9 positions matching TRBD1. The receptor comes from a woman aged 40 to 55 in good health and CMV-seropositive. The sample taken for sequencing was PBMCs. CDR3 sequence: CSVEGQGEGNEQFF. The CDR3 nucleotides are TGCAGCGTTGAAGGACAGGGGGAAGGCAATGAGCAGTTCTTC.